What follows are 25 T cell receptor beta chains derived from one specimen sequenced in a study of T cell responses to AZD1222 COVID-19 vaccine. Using immunoSEQ multiplex PCR, the repertoire was profiled, and TCRdb retains in-frame clones only, with some absent. The data show about 140,000 clones, 89% seen once. The material sequenced was peripheral blood, taken on day 0 of AZD1222 vaccination. The receptors were sampled from an adult in good health.

Only a few counts were recorded for this clone. This chain connects TRBV4-1 to TRBJ2-5, with TRBD2 matching over 10 bases. Germline V CDR1 and CDR2: MGHRA, YSYEKL. The junction had 2 bases not matched to a gene; V was cut back by 2 bases and J by 2 bases. The CDR3 totals 15 residues. CDR3 in DNA: TGCGCCAGCAGCCAACTAGCGGGAGAGCAAGAGACCCAGTACTTC. It is translated as CASSQLAGEQETQYF.

For the CDR3, the DNA is TGCAGTGCTAGTTTCCTACACACAGGGGAGTGTGGCTACACCTTC. It specifies CSASFLHTGECGYTF. The chain is built from TRBV20-1 and TRBJ1-2; TRBD1 aligns across 7 bases. The CDR3 is 15 amino acids. CDR1 and CDR2 from the germline V gene are DFQATT and SNEGSKA (reference sequence). V was pared by 3 bases and J by 7 bases, with 14 bases of the junction left unmatched.

The genes are TRBV9 and TRBJ2-1; 10 bases are shared with TRBD2. The germline V gene encodes CDR1 SGDLS and CDR2 YYNGEE. The CDR3 is made up of 15 amino acids. The V and J ends lost 0 bases and 10 bases, in that order; junction bases with no gene match: 7. The chain's CDR3 is CASSVVERGGGEQFF. DNA of the CDR3: TGTGCCAGCAGCGTAGTTGAGCGGGGGGGCGGCGAGCAGTTCTTC.

This chain uses TRBV27 with TRBJ2-3; D might be TRBD1 (5 bases). The CDR3 is 16 residues long. In germline, CDR1 is MNHEY, CDR2 SMNVEV (reference sequence). Trimming shortened V by 3 bases and J by 0 bases, and 13 bases separated the two germline ends. The CDR3 region has the DNA TGTGCCAGCAGTTTCCGTCCAGGGATTAGCACAGATACGCAGTATTTT. Its translation: CASSFRPGISTDTQYF.

The gene calls are TRBV6-1 and TRBJ2-7, with a weak D call TRBD2 (6 bases). CDR1 is MNHNS and CDR2 is SASEGT in the germline V gene. V was clipped by 4 bases and J by 1 base, with 20 bases between them. The length of the CDR3 is 17 residues. In nucleotides, the CDR3 is TGTGCCAGCAGTGGGTGGCGGGGATCCCACTTATCCTACGAGCAGTACTTC. Translated, it gives CASSGWRGSHLSYEQYF.

This CDR3 reads CASSQVFGRGDEKLFF. The CDR3 nucleotides are TGCGCCAGCAGCCAAGTGTTTGGGCGAGGGGATGAAAAACTGTTTTTT. The gene calls are TRBV4-3 and TRBJ1-4, with D perhaps TRBD1 (5 bases). The V end was cut by 1 base, the J end by 6 bases, with 15 bases between. The germline V gene encodes CDR1 LGHNA and CDR2 YSLEER. The CDR3 contains 16 residues.

This clone is a singleton in its sample. This chain links TRBV10-1 with TRBJ2-7; 9 positions agree with TRBD1. The CDR3 is 14 amino acids. Germline CDR1 WNHNN, CDR2 SYGVQD (reference sequence). Trimming took 3 bases from V and 5 from J; bases not matched to a gene: 5. The CDR3 sequence: CASSDPQGAHEQYF. DNA for the CDR3: TGCGCCAGCAGTGACCCACAGGGGGCCCACGAGCAGTACTTC.

The chain links TRBV10-2 to TRBJ2-5, with D tentatively TRBD2 (6 bases). The CDR3 contains 14 residues. Trimming removed 4 bases from V and 4 bases from J, with 13 bases in between. Germline V gives CDR1 WSHSY, CDR2 SAAADI. CDR3 DNA: TGCGCCAGCAGTGGGACTACTAGGGGAGAGACCCAGTACTTC. It yields the protein CASSGTTRGETQYF.

The V call is TRBV7-8, the J call TRBJ1-5; 7 bases agree with TRBD1. The junction had 15 bases not matched to a gene; V was cut back by 5 bases and J by 2 bases. The CDR3 consists of 18 residues. In germline, CDR1 is SGHVS, CDR2 FQNEAQ. CDR3 residues: CASSPLGDRRGGNQPQHF. In DNA form, the CDR3 reads TGTGCCAGCAGCCCCCTTGGGGACAGAAGAGGGGGCAATCAGCCCCAGCATTTT.

This clone was recorded once. The rearrangement joins TRBV21-1 to TRBJ2-5; the table's D call TRBD1 went unverified against the DNA. TRBV21-1 is designated a pseudogene. This CDR3 comprises 18 residues. This CDR3 is CASSKEVHRGNIVETQYF. In DNA, the CDR3 is TGTGCCAGCAGCAAAGAGGTGCACAGGGGAAATATAGTGGAGACCCAGTACTTC.

V usage is TRBV6-2 or TRBV6-3 and J usage is TRBJ1-4; D is ambiguous. Germline CDR1 MNHEY, CDR2 SVGEGT. The CDR3 has 14 residues. The ends were cut back, 5 bases at V and 4 bases at J, with 11 bases in the middle. DNA of the CDR3: TGTGCCAGCAGTACCCGGGCCCATAATGAAAAACTGTTTTTT. This gives the protein CASSTRAHNEKLFF.

This chain links TRBV5-1 with TRBJ1-1; weak D call: TRBD1 (5 bases). Germline V gene data show CDR1 as SGHRS and CDR2 as YFSETQ. The CDR3 contains 14 residues. Trimming removed 2 bases from V and 7 bases from J, with 15 bases in between. The CDR3 here is CASSFSGPAYEAFF. The CDR3 coding sequence is TGCGCCAGCAGCTTCTCAGGGCCCGCCTATGAAGCTTTCTTT.

This sequence joins TRBV2 and TRBJ2-1; 11 positions match TRBD2. V gave up 6 bases and J gave up 0 bases; unmatched junction bases: 4. The CDR3 covers 16 residues. Germline CDR1 and CDR2: SNHLY and FYNNEI. CDR3: CASRATSGVSYNEQFF. Here the CDR3 DNA reads TGTGCCAGCAGAGCGACTAGCGGGGTCTCCTACAATGAGCAGTTCTTC.

The J gene is TRBJ1-6, the V gene TRBV4-1; 7 bases agree with TRBD1. There are 14 residues in the CDR3. Unmatched junction bases numbered 5, after V lost 6 bases and J lost 6 bases. In germline, CDR1 is MGHRA, CDR2 YSYEKL. The CDR3 DNA follows: TGCGCCAGCAGTCAGGGGACAGTTAATTCACCCCTCCACTTT. Translated, it gives CASSQGTVNSPLHF.

V is TRBV3-1 (or the pseudogene TRBV3-2) and J is TRBJ1-1, with D perhaps matching TRBD1 (5 bases). The germline V gene has CDR1 LGHDT and CDR2 YNNKEL (reference sequence). V lost 0 bases, J lost 4 bases, and 6 bases lay in between. This CDR3 comprises 13 residues. CDR3 in amino acids: CASSQDRATEAFF. As DNA, the CDR3 is TGTGCCAGCAGCCAAGACAGGGCCACTGAAGCTTTCTTT.

CDR3 region: CASNHIRGALTEAFF. For the CDR3, the DNA is TGTGCCAGCAACCATATAAGGGGGGCGCTTACTGAAGCTTTCTTT. This chain links TRBV7-2 with TRBJ1-1; a possible D gene is TRBD1 (6 bases). V dropped 7 bases and J dropped 5 bases, with 20 bases sitting between them. The CDR3 is made up of 15 amino acids. Looked up from germline, CDR1 is SGHTA and CDR2 is FQGNSA.

This clone was detected ten times or more. The chain combines TRBV10-2 with TRBJ2-7, with D perhaps given as TRBD1 or TRBD2 (7 bases each). The CDR3 consists of 12 residues. Per germline, CDR1 WSHSY and CDR2 SAAADI. V was trimmed by 8 bases and J by 6 bases, leaving 14 bases between them. The CDR3 DNA reads as TGCGCCAGCCGCAGGGGGGAGGGCGAGCAGTACTTC. This codes for CASRRGEGEQYF.

The V and J genes are TRBV5-4 and TRBJ2-7; tentatively, D is TRBD1 (6 bases). Deletions cut 3 bases from V and 2 bases from J, with 9 bases between. This CDR3 region has 13 residues. The germline CDR1 and CDR2 sequences are SGHNT and YYREEE (reference sequence). The CDR3 protein is CASSSDRTYEQYF. The CDR3 DNA is TGTGCCAGCAGCTCAGACAGGACCTACGAGCAGTACTTC.

This chain uses TRBV6-1 with TRBJ1-1; D gene uncertain. The CDR3 runs 13 residues. Trimming left V 5 bases short and J 3 bases short, with 10 bases between. Germline lookup yields CDR1 MNHNS and CDR2 SASEGT. The CDR3 protein is CASSLLGYTEAFF. The CDR3 coding sequence is TGTGCCAGCAGTCTTCTAGGGTACACTGAAGCTTTCTTT.

The rearrangement links TRBV4-1 to TRBJ1-5, with D unresolved. This CDR3 region has 15 residues. Trimming stripped 4 bases from V and 2 bases from J, with 12 bases between. CDR1 is MGHRA, CDR2 YSYEKL, per germline. CDR3 region: CASSPTDEGNQPQHF. The CDR3 DNA is TGCGCCAGCAGCCCGACGGACGAGGGCAATCAGCCCCAGCATTTT.

The chain is built from TRBV11-3 and TRBJ2-1; either TRBD1 or TRBD2 may fit D (6 bases each). The germline gives CDR1 SGHNT, CDR2 YENEEA. CDR3 size: 12 residues. The ends were cut back, 5 bases at V and 9 bases at J, with 11 bases in the middle. The CDR3 sequence is CASSQQGGEQFF. CDR3 sequence (DNA): TGTGCCAGCAGCCAACAGGGAGGTGAGCAGTTCTTC. The variable domain in full, with the rest retrieved from reference TRBV11-3 and TRBJ2-1, is EAGVVQSPRYKIIEKKQPVAFWCNPISGHNTLYWYLQNLGQGPELLIRYENEEAVDDSQLPKDRFSAERLKGVDSTLKIQPAELGDSAVYLCASSQQGGEQFFGPGTRLTVL.

This clone occurred a few times. The chain has TRBV15 and TRBJ2-3; the D gene is possibly TRBD2 (5 bases). Between the trimmed V and J ends, which lost 2 bases and 5 bases, there was a span of 14 bases. Germline-derived CDR1 and CDR2 are LNHNV and YYDKDF (reference sequence). This CDR3 is 15 amino acids long. CDR3 in amino acids: CATSRSLSRGDTQYF. DNA for the CDR3: TGTGCCACCAGCAGAAGCCTATCCCGGGGAGATACGCAGTATTTT.

This chain links TRBV5-8 with TRBJ2-3; 12 positions agree with TRBD1. This CDR3 region has 15 residues. CDR1 and CDR2 from the germline V gene are SGHTS and YDEGEE. The junction had 4 bases not matched to a gene; V was cut back by 4 bases and J by 4 bases. CDR3 bases: TGTGCCAGCAGCAAGGGGACAGGGGGCCCAGATACGCAGTATTTT. It translates to CASSKGTGGPDTQYF.

This chain uses TRBV27 with TRBJ1-1; tentatively, D is TRBD1 (6 bases). Germline V CDR1 and CDR2: MNHEY, SMNVEV (reference sequence). This CDR3 spans 13 amino acids. V lost 2 bases and J 4 bases, leaving 8 bases between the germline ends. DNA for the CDR3: TGTGCCAGCAGTTTACGGGACACCACTGAAGCTTTCTTT. Residues: CASSLRDTTEAFF.

The chain links TRBV4-3 to TRBJ2-7; TRBD1 is a possible D gene (6 bases). Per germline, CDR1 LGHNA and CDR2 YSLEER. This CDR3 spans 15 amino acids. V was cut by 1 base and J by 3 bases, with 13 bases left in between. The CDR3 DNA follows: TGCGCCAGCAGCCAAGTATTCGGACAGCTCTACGAGCAGTACTTC. The encoded protein is CASSQVFGQLYEQYF.